Listed below are T cell receptor beta chains from one sample, sequenced in a study of T cell responses to AZD1222 COVID-19 vaccine. Data came from immunoSEQ multiplex PCR; TCRdb stores just in-frame clones and leaves some out. The repertoire holds more than 65,000 clones, with about 90% as singletons. The sequencing used peripheral blood, collected on day 0 of AZD1222 vaccination. The receptors originated from an adult in good health. Both conserved end residues are part of each CDR3. D genes are given only for firm matches. A clone size is listed for some rows: how often the clone was seen (once, few, many), or a class if it is expanded.

V	size	J	D	CDR3	DNA
TRBV7-8	.	TRBJ2-2	TRBD1	CASNLLPTGYRNTGELFF	TGTGCCAGCAACCTACTACCGACAGGGTACAGAAACACCGGGGAGCTGTTTTTT
TRBV5-1	.	TRBJ2-3	TRBD2	CASSTGLAGDTDTQYF	TGCGCCAGCAGCACGGGACTAGCGGGAGACACAGATACGCAGTATTTT
TRBV6-5	.	TRBJ1-2	.	CASSYSGGRNYGYTF	TGTGCCAGCAGTTACTCCGGGGGACGTAACTATGGCTACACCTTC
TRBV4-1	.	TRBJ1-2	.	CASSQPITANYGYTF	TGCGCCAGCAGCCAGCCGATCACGGCTAACTATGGCTACACCTTC
TRBV9	.	TRBJ2-3	.	CASSVEGEGPDTQYF	TGTGCCAGCAGCGTAGAAGGGGAAGGCCCAGATACGCAGTATTTT
TRBV29-1	.	TRBJ1-1	TRBD1	CSVLGDRETNTEAFF	TGCAGCGTTCTGGGGGACAGGGAAACGAACACTGAAGCTTTCTTT
TRBV5-1	.	TRBJ2-1	TRBD1	CASSLAPGQANEQFF	TGCGCCAGCAGCTTGGCCCCCGGACAGGCCAATGAGCAGTTCTTC
TRBV5-6	.	TRBJ1-2	.	CASSRGPNYGYTF	TGTGCCAGCAGCCGTGGACCTAACTATGGCTACACCTTC
TRBV7-8	.	TRBJ2-3	.	CASSLVLGGTDTQYF	TGTGCCAGCAGCTTAGTTCTAGGAGGCACAGATACGCAGTATTTT
TRBV19	.	TRBJ2-2	TRBD1	CASSPLRQGANTGELFF	TGTGCCAGTAGTCCGTTGAGACAGGGCGCGAACACCGGGGAGCTGTTTTTT
TRBV5-6	few	TRBJ2-1	.	CASSLKEGEQFF	TGTGCCAGCAGCTTGAAAGAGGGGGAGCAGTTCTTC
TRBV7-9	.	TRBJ1-2	.	CASSGSSGYTF	TGTGCCAGCAGCGGCTCGTCTGGCTACACCTTC
TRBV27	.	TRBJ2-5	TRBD2	CASGLAGREETQYF	TGTGCCAGCGGATTAGCGGGAAGGGAGGAGACCCAGTACTTC
TRBV5-1	.	TRBJ1-1	TRBD1	CASSPTGDTEAFF	TGCGCCAGCAGCCCGACAGGGGACACTGAAGCTTTCTTT
TRBV28	.	TRBJ1-2	TRBD1	CASIQRDRGGYGYTF	TGTGCCAGCATTCAAAGGGACAGGGGTGGATATGGCTACACCTTC
TRBV11-2	.	TRBJ1-6	TRBD1	CASSTRTGPNSPLHF	TGTGCCAGCAGCACCCGGACAGGGCCAAATTCACCCCTCCACTTT
TRBV28	many	TRBJ1-2	.	CASTTLSNYGYTF	TGTGCCAGCACCACATTAAGTAACTATGGCTACACCTTC
TRBV7-3	.	TRBJ2-3	TRBD2	CASGTGGSLDTQYF	TGTGCCAGCGGAACGGGGGGATCTCTAGATACGCAGTATTTT
TRBV7-8	.	TRBJ1-2	.	CASSLGSLNYGYTF	TGTGCCAGCAGCTTAGGATCCCTTAACTATGGCTACACCTTC
TRBV5-5	.	TRBJ2-7	.	CASSPGHPGTSYEQYF	TGTGCCAGCAGCCCAGGCCATCCGGGGACCTCCTACGAGCAGTACTTC
TRBV2	.	TRBJ1-5	TRBD1	CASSEALGTGGKSNQPQHF	TGTGCCAGCAGTGAAGCGCTAGGGACAGGGGGCAAGAGCAATCAGCCCCAGCATTTT
TRBV2	.	TRBJ1-6	.	CASSVNSYNSPLHF	TGTGCCAGCAGTGTAAACTCCTATAATTCACCCCTCCACTTT
TRBV18	.	TRBJ1-6	.	CASSMMRQEAYNSPLHF	TGTGCCAGCTCGATGATGAGGCAGGAGGCCTATAATTCACCCCTCCACTTT
TRBV10-3	.	TRBJ1-2	TRBD1	CAISAQGANYGYTF	TGTGCCATCAGCGCACAGGGGGCTAACTATGGCTACACCTTC
TRBV4-2	few	TRBJ2-1	.	CASSQDRQARNEQFF	TGTGCCAGCAGCCAAGACCGACAGGCCCGCAATGAGCAGTTCTTC
TRBV6-6	.	TRBJ2-7	.	CASSLDLSAEQYF	TGTGCCAGCAGTCTTGACCTGTCGGCGGAGCAGTACTTC
TRBV19	.	TRBJ1-1	.	CASSPQGINTEAFF	TGTGCCAGTAGTCCCCAGGGGATCAACACTGAAGCTTTCTTT
TRBV6-1	.	TRBJ2-7	TRBD2	CASSRGGASSEQYF	TGTGCCAGCAGTCGGGGAGGGGCTTCCTCTGAGCAGTACTTC
TRBV27	.	TRBJ2-5	TRBD2	CASSLGAGTSGRRETQYF	TGTGCCAGCAGCTTGGGCGCCGGGACTAGCGGGAGGAGGGAGACCCAGTACTTC
TRBV3-1/TRBV3-2	.	TRBJ2-3	TRBD2	CASSRWLAGGKDTQYF	TGTGCCAGCAGCAGGTGGCTAGCGGGAGGGAAAGATACGCAGTATTTT
TRBV7-9	.	TRBJ1-6	.	CASSLAWLGGSSPLHF	TGTGCCAGCAGCTTAGCGTGGTTGGGCGGAAGTTCACCCCTCCACTTT
TRBV5-1	.	TRBJ1-1	TRBD1	CASSPRTGGNNREAFF	TGCGCCAGCAGCCCACGGACAGGGGGCAATAACCGTGAAGCTTTCTTT
TRBV4-1	.	TRBJ1-4	.	CASSHLAVNEKLFF	TGCGCCAGCAGCCACCTAGCGGTCAATGAAAAACTGTTTTTT
TRBV7-2	.	TRBJ2-4	TRBD2	CASSDSLRLAVKNIQYF	TGTGCCAGCAGCGACTCTCTTAGGCTAGCGGTAAAAAACATTCAGTACTTC
TRBV28	.	TRBJ1-2	.	CASSLLSTNYGYTF	TGTGCCAGCAGTTTACTTTCTACAAACTATGGCTACACCTTC
TRBV27	.	TRBJ1-2	.	CASRLQGNYGYTF	TGTGCCAGCAGGTTACAGGGAAACTATGGCTACACCTTC
TRBV28	.	TRBJ1-3	TRBD1	CASSVRDRGSPLSGNTIYF	TGTGCCAGCAGTGTCCGGGACAGGGGATCCCCGCTCTCTGGAAACACCATATATTTT
TRBV6-2/TRBV6-3	.	TRBJ2-3	.	CASSYDSENTDTQYF	TGTGCCAGCAGTTACGACAGTGAGAACACAGATACGCAGTATTTT
TRBV24-1	.	TRBJ2-5	.	CATEGDRRETQYF	TGTGCCACCGAGGGAGATCGCCGAGAGACCCAGTACTTC
TRBV6-2/TRBV6-3	medium-sized	TRBJ2-7	.	CASSYIEQIGSEQYF	TGTGCCAGCAGTTACATCGAACAGATAGGTAGCGAGCAGTACTTC
TRBV28	.	TRBJ2-7	TRBD1	CASRRGTGYYEQYF	TGTGCCAGCAGGCGAGGGACAGGCTACTACGAGCAGTACTTC
TRBV2	.	TRBJ1-5	TRBD1	CASSGGTAGLRAQHF	TGTGCCAGCAGTGGGGGGACAGCGGGGCTCCGGGCCCAGCATTTT
TRBV11-2	once	TRBJ1-5	.	CASSLEGDNQPQHF	TGTGCCAGCAGCTTAGAAGGGGACAATCAGCCCCAGCATTTT
TRBV30	.	TRBJ1-3	.	CAWSGVAPGLRSGNTIYF	TGTGCCTGGAGTGGTGTAGCTCCCGGGCTCCGCTCTGGAAACACCATATATTTT
TRBV7-2	.	TRBJ1-2	TRBD1	CASTEQGSLGYTF	TGTGCCAGCACAGAACAGGGGAGCCTCGGCTACACCTTC
TRBV15	few	TRBJ1-4	TRBD1	CATSGTGAYEKLFF	TGTGCCACCAGCGGGACAGGGGCCTATGAAAAACTGTTTTTT
TRBV7-9	.	TRBJ2-1	TRBD1	CASSSWDNTGVNEQFF	TGTGCCAGCAGCTCCTGGGACAACACAGGGGTCAATGAGCAGTTCTTC
TRBV19	.	TRBJ2-3	.	CASSPGGVDTQYF	TGTGCCAGTAGTCCCGGAGGGGTGGATACGCAGTATTTT
TRBV19	.	TRBJ1-1	.	CASSSYTNTEAFF	TGTGCCAGTAGTTCCTACACCAACACTGAAGCTTTCTTT
TRBV7-3	.	TRBJ1-6	.	CASSLALGSPLHF	TGTGCCAGCAGCTTAGCCCTGGGGTCACCCCTCCACTTT
TRBV28	.	TRBJ1-2	.	CASSYIQGGAGYTF	TGTGCCAGCAGTTACATACAGGGCGGAGCTGGCTACACCTTC
TRBV6-2/TRBV6-3	.	TRBJ2-6	TRBD1	CASSSPAGQGADGANVLTF	TGTGCCAGCAGTTCCCCCGCGGGACAGGGGGCAGACGGGGCCAACGTCCTGACTTTC
TRBV28	.	TRBJ1-2	.	CASSGPTKSYGYTF	TGTGCCAGCAGTGGGCCTACGAAGTCCTATGGCTACACCTTC